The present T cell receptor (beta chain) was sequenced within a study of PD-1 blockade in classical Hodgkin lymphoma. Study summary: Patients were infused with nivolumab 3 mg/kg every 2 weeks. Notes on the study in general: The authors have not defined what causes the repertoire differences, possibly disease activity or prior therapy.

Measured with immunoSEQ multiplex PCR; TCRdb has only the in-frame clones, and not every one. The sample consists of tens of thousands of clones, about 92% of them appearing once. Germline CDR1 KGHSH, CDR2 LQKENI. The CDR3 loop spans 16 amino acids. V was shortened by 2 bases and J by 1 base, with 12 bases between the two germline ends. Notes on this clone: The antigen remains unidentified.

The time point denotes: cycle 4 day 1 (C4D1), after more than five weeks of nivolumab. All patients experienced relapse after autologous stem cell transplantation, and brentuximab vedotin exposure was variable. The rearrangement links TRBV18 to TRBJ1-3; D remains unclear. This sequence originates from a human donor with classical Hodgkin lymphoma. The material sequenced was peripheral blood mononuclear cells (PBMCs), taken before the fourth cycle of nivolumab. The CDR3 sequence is CASSPKLGGSGNTIYF. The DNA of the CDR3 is TGTGCCAGCTCACCAAAATTGGGCGGTTCTGGAAACACCATATATTTT.